These 25 T cell receptor beta chains came from one sample sequenced in a study of shared clonotypes between healthy human individuals. Sequenced by immunoSEQ multiplex PCR; TCRdb stores in-frame clones only, minus some. The table lists approximately 1.4 million clones, 95% to 99% of them singletons, with about 0.4% in the top ten. Input material: naive CD4+ T cells sorted from blood. Noted subset: CD45RA+ positively selected. The receptors here all came from a man aged 25 to 40 in good health.

The chain links TRBV29-1 to TRBJ1-5; D remains unclear. Germline loops: CDR1 SQVTM, CDR2 ANQGSEA. The length of the CDR3 is 15 residues. V lost 4 bases and J lost 2, with 15 bases in between. CDR3 bases: TGCAGCGTTGGCGGGGTGGGGAGCGGCAATCAGCCCCAGCATTTT. Translated, it gives CSVGGVGSGNQPQHF.

The V gene is TRBV28, the J gene TRBJ2-1; 11 nucleotides line up with TRBD2. Unmatched junction bases numbered 12, after V lost 6 bases and J lost 8 bases. This CDR3 has 16 amino acids. Germline values: CDR1 MDHEN, CDR2 SYDVKM. CDR3 in amino acids: CASSPSQLAGVDEQFF. CDR3 sequence (DNA): TGTGCCAGCAGCCCATCCCAACTAGCGGGAGTAGATGAGCAGTTCTTC.

The table lists this clone with a count of one. J is TRBJ1-1 and V is TRBV7-8, with D maybe TRBD1 (6 bases). Germline V CDR1 and CDR2: SGHVS, FQNEAQ. This CDR3 is 16 amino acids long. V lost 0 bases and J 4 bases, leaving 15 bases between the germline ends. The CDR3 here is CASSLARGARGTEAFF. The CDR3 DNA sequence: TGTGCCAGCAGCTTAGCCCGGGGGGCCCGGGGCACTGAAGCTTTCTTT.

This sequence joins TRBV6-5 and TRBJ2-1; 7 nucleotides match TRBD2. V lost 4 bases and J lost 7; bases outside the gene matches: 4. The germline V gene has CDR1 MNHEY and CDR2 SVGAGI. The CDR3 is 13 residues long. In nucleotides, the CDR3 is TGTGCCAGCAGTTGGCGGGAGACGAATGAGCAGTTCTTC. Amino acids: CASSWRETNEQFF.

Of note for this clone: The sample contains more than one DNA sequence encoding this CDR3. This chain's CDR3 is CASSQMGQGANYGYTF. The CDR3 bases are TGTGCCAGCAGCCAAATGGGACAGGGAGCTAACTATGGCTACACCTTC. The chain is built from TRBV14 and TRBJ1-2, with 9 bases identical to TRBD1. V lost 2 bases to trimming and J lost 0 bases; unmatched junction nucleotides: 4. The V gene's germline CDR1 is SGHDN and CDR2 FVKESK. The CDR3 runs to 16 residues.

The chain has TRBV5-1 and TRBJ2-7; the D gene could be TRBD1 or TRBD2 (5 bases each). The germline V gene encodes CDR1 SGHRS and CDR2 YFSETQ. The V end lost 4 bases, the J end lost 2 bases, and 16 bases lay between the germline ends. There are 15 residues in the CDR3. Here the CDR3 reads CASSQTGAKPYEQYF. The CDR3 DNA sequence: TGCGCCAGCAGCCAAACCGGGGCCAAACCCTACGAGCAGTACTTC.

The chain is built from TRBV5-1 and TRBJ2-1; the match to TRBD2 covers 16 bases. CDR1 is SGHRS and CDR2 is YFSETQ in the germline V gene. The CDR3 loop spans 18 amino acids. After removal of 4 bases from V and 5 bases from J, the junction contained 9 bases not matched to a gene. This CDR3 reads CASSDGTSGRVSDNEQFF. The CDR3 DNA follows: TGCGCCAGCAGCGACGGGACTAGCGGGAGGGTTAGCGACAATGAGCAGTTCTTC.

This chain uses TRBV4-3 with TRBJ1-2; D gene uncertain. V gave up 2 bases and J gave up 3 bases, with 16 bases separating them. The CDR3 loop spans 16 amino acids. The germline gives CDR1 LGHNA, CDR2 YSLEER. DNA for the CDR3: TGCGCCAGCAGCCAATCGTGGGCCGGCAACCACTATGGCTACACCTTC. Protein: CASSQSWAGNHYGYTF.

The chain recombines TRBV6-1 with TRBJ1-1; 7 bases are a match to TRBD1. Per the germline V gene, CDR1 is MNHNS and CDR2 is SASEGT. V was clipped by 3 bases and J by 0 bases; unmatched bases: 7. This CDR3 is 16 amino acids long. The CDR3 spells CASSERGLVMNTEAFF. The CDR3 DNA is TGTGCCAGCAGTGAGAGGGGGCTTGTAATGAACACTGAAGCTTTCTTT.

V is TRBV28 and J is TRBJ1-5, with D perhaps matching TRBD1 (5 bases). The germline V and J ends were trimmed by 3 bases and 2 bases, with 14 bases remaining between them. Germline assignment: CDR1 MDHEN and CDR2 SYDVKM. This CDR3 comprises 16 residues. CDR3 loop: CASSFTQGSGNQPQHF. DNA of the CDR3: TGTGCCAGCAGTTTTACCCAGGGTTCGGGCAATCAGCCCCAGCATTTT.

V usage is TRBV11-1 and J usage is TRBJ2-7; the D gene is possibly TRBD1 (6 bases). Trimming cost V 8 bases and J 1 base, with 9 bases left between them. Germline V gene data show CDR1 as SGHAT and CDR2 as FQDESV (reference sequence). The CDR3 spans 12 residues. CDR3 DNA: TGTGCCAGCTCGGGGACATCCTACGAGCAGTACTTC. Protein sequence: CASSGTSYEQYF.

With respect to this clone: The same CDR3 arises from other DNA sequences in this sample as well. The rearrangement links TRBV28 to TRBJ1-2; no reliable D call. The CDR3 has 10 amino acids. Germline CDR1 MDHEN, CDR2 SYDVKM. V dropped 6 bases and J dropped 5 bases, with 4 bases sitting between them. CDR3 loop: CASSRYGYTF. CDR3 nucleotides: TGTGCCAGCAGCCGATATGGCTACACCTTC.

This clone showed up just a few times. The J gene is TRBJ2-7, the V gene TRBV5-5; no clear D. The CDR3 is 11 amino acids. In germline, CDR1 is SGHKS, CDR2 YYEKEE (reference sequence). V lost 0 bases and J 3 bases, leaving 1 base between the germline ends. The CDR3 region is CASSLDYEQYF. Written as DNA, the CDR3 is TGTGCCAGCAGCTTGGACTACGAGCAGTACTTC.

This clone occurred once. The chain employs TRBV28 and TRBJ1-3; no firm D call. Germline V gene sequence: CDR1 MDHEN, CDR2 SYDVKM. Deletions cut 6 bases from V and 6 bases from J, with 12 bases between. The CDR3 has 13 amino acids. The CDR3 sequence is CASSEGLVNTIYF. The CDR3 DNA reads as TGTGCCAGCAGCGAAGGACTTGTAAACACCATATATTTT.

The chain has TRBV13 and TRBJ2-3; 9 nucleotides line up with TRBD2. The CDR3 loop spans 17 amino acids. CDR1 is PRHDT and CDR2 is FYEKMQ in the germline V gene (reference sequence). The ends lost 5 bases at V and 2 bases at J; junction bases unmatched: 11. The CDR3 DNA reads TGTGCCAGCAGCCCCCGGGGACTAGCCCGAAACACAGATACGCAGTATTTT. Translating gives CASSPRGLARNTDTQYF.

The chain has TRBV27 and TRBJ1-2, with a tentative D call TRBD1 (5 bases). CDR1 and CDR2 from the germline V gene are MNHEY and SMNVEV (reference sequence). V lost 5 bases and J lost 0, with 13 bases in between. The CDR3 is 15 residues long. In DNA form, the CDR3 reads TGTGCCAGCAGTATGGGGGGAGGAGCTAACTATGGCTACACCTTC. The encoded protein is CASSMGGGANYGYTF.

The V gene is TRBV7-9, the J gene TRBJ2-2, with D possibly called TRBD1 or TRBD2 (5 bases each). CDR1 and CDR2 (germline): SEHNR, FQNEAQ (reference sequence). The CDR3 is 14 residues long. Deletions cut 4 bases from V and 7 bases from J, with 13 bases between. The CDR3, as DNA: TGTGCCAGCAGCTCGGCCGGGACCCGCGGGGAGCTGTTTTTT. Protein product: CASSSAGTRGELFF. Full variable domain (outside the CDR3, taken from reference TRBV7-9 and TRBJ2-2): DTGVSQNPRHKITKRGQNVTFRCDPISEHNRLYWYRQTLGQGPEFLTYFQNEAQLEKSRLLSDRFSAERPKGSFSTLEIQRTEQGDSAMYLCASSSAGTRGELFFGEGSRLTVL.

The J gene is TRBJ1-5, the V gene TRBV2; TRBD1 matches 8 bases. CDR1 is SNHLY, CDR2 FYNNEI, per germline. V dropped 5 bases and J dropped 1; count of bases not matched to a gene: 4. CDR3 length: 15 amino acids. CDR3 sequence: CASSPTGGSNQPQHF. CDR3 coding DNA: TGTGCCAGCAGTCCTACAGGGGGGAGCAATCAGCCCCAGCATTTT.

This chain joins TRBV28 and TRBJ2-1; TRBD2 aligns across 7 bases. The CDR3 runs to 17 residues. The J segment lost 8 bases and the V segment lost 7 bases, leaving 20 bases of the junction unmatched. CDR1 and CDR2 from the germline V gene are MDHEN and SYDVKM. The CDR3 protein is CASKLLRGVNDGDEQFF. CDR3 sequence (DNA): TGTGCCAGCAAGCTCCTCCGGGGGGTCAACGATGGCGATGAGCAGTTCTTC.

The chain uses TRBV5-8 and TRBJ2-5, with TRBD1 matching 7 bases. CDR1 SGHTS and CDR2 YDEGEE come from the germline V gene. The CDR3 is made up of 15 amino acids. The V and J ends lost 0 bases and 5 bases, in that order; junction bases with no gene match: 7. The chain's CDR3 is CASSLDPTGRETQYF. CDR3 nucleotide sequence: TGTGCCAGCAGCTTGGATCCGACAGGGCGCGAGACCCAGTACTTC.

This clone was seen just once. This chain uses TRBV5-1 with TRBJ1-4; D not certain. V was cut by 4 bases and J by 0 bases, with 19 bases left in between. CDR1 SGHRS and CDR2 YFSETQ come from the germline V gene. This CDR3 contains 18 residues. The CDR3 DNA sequence: TGCGCCAGCAGCCCCCCGTTGGACGCATGGGCAACTAATGAAAAACTGTTTTTT. This gives the protein CASSPPLDAWATNEKLFF.

The rearrangement uses TRBV9 and TRBJ2-2; 9 bases align to TRBD2. V shed 0 bases, J shed 4 bases, and the junction held 13 bases outside the gene matches. Germline V CDR1 and CDR2: SGDLS, YYNGEE. The CDR3 length is 19 residues. CDR3 DNA: TGTGCCAGCAGCGTAGAGAGTGTTAGCGGGAGCTTGCCCACCGGGGAGCTGTTTTTT. Its protein is CASSVESVSGSLPTGELFF.

The chain links TRBV6-6 to TRBJ2-7; 7 positions match TRBD1. J lost 3 bases, V lost 2 bases, and 7 bases had no gene match. CDR3 size: 15 residues. Germline CDR1 reads MNHNY; CDR2 reads SVGAGI (reference sequence). DNA for the CDR3: TGTGCCAGCAGTTACGAGGGGTGGACAGGCTACGAGCAGTACTTC. Translating it yields CASSYEGWTGYEQYF.

The chain joins TRBV19 to TRBJ1-2; TRBD1 might be the D (5 bases). The CDR3 covers 15 residues. Trimming removed 6 bases at V and 6 bases at J, with 20 bases between. Germline CDR1 LNHDA, CDR2 SQIVND (reference sequence). Here the CDR3 reads CASRMWTPGSDGYTF. CDR3 bases: TGTGCCAGTAGGATGTGGACACCAGGTTCTGATGGCTACACCTTC.

This sequence joins TRBV30 and TRBJ1-2; TRBD1 matches 7 bases. The CDR3 has 12 amino acids. V shed 0 bases, J shed 12 bases, and the junction held 7 bases outside the gene matches. Germline CDR1 GTSNPN, CDR2 SVGIG (reference sequence). In DNA, the CDR3 is TGTGCCTGGAGTGTTCTCAGACAGGGTGACACCTTC. This encodes CAWSVLRQGDTF.